The rows below give T cell receptor beta chains drawn from one sample of a study of blood T cell repertoires in COVID-19. The repertoire was sequenced with immunoSEQ multiplex PCR; TCRdb's copy has only in-frame clones and lacks some. The sample lists more than 85,000 clones; approximately 90% were seen once. The sample consisted of peripheral blood. Every receptor here comes from a man in his sixties with acute or convalescent COVID-19. Each CDR3 is given with its conserved first and last residue. A D gene is named only where the DNA matches it firmly. A row's size may be missing; if present it is once, few, many or a size class.

TRBJ2-1 | TRBV29-1 | NA | NA | TGCAGCGCCGCGAAGTCGAATGAGCAGTTCTTC | CSAAKSNEQFF
TRBJ1-4 | TRBV19 | NA | NA | TGTGCCAGTAGTACGCCGGCAGGGAAGGCATTTAGTGAAAAACTGTTTTTT | CASSTPAGKAFSEKLFF
TRBJ2-1 | TRBV5-1 | NA | NA | TGCGCCAGCAGCTTGAGCTTGGGGACAGGGCTTCTGGAGCGGGAGAATGAGCAGTTCTTC | CASSLSLGTGLLERENEQFF
TRBJ1-2 | TRBV2 | NA | NA | TGTGCCAGCAAAGCAACGGACTATGGCTACACCTTC | CASKATDYGYTF
TRBJ1-1 | TRBV5-8 | NA | NA | TGTGCCAGCAGCTTGGGGGAGGGCTGGAGCACTGAAGCTTTCTTT | CASSLGEGWSTEAFF
TRBJ1-6 | TRBV5-5 | NA | NA | TGTGCCAGCAGCTTGTTCCCCTCTCAGGATTCACCCCTCCACTTT | CASSLFPSQDSPLHF
TRBJ2-3 | TRBV5-1 | few | TRBD2 | TGCGCCAGCAGCATACTAGCGGGCCAGGCCCCAGATACGCAGTATTTT | CASSILAGQAPDTQYF
TRBJ1-1 | TRBV19 | once | NA | TGTGCCAGTAGTACCCCCCGGGGGGGTCTGAACACTGAAGCTTTCTTT | CASSTPRGGLNTEAFF
TRBJ2-2 | TRBV11-3 | NA | NA | TGTGCCAGCAGCCCCGGGACAAGAAACACCGGGGAGCTGTTTTTT | CASSPGTRNTGELFF
TRBJ2-1 | TRBV5-4 | once | NA | TGTGCCAGCAGCTTGGTCCGTGGACAGATGCAGTTCTTC | CASSLVRGQMQFF
TRBJ1-3 | TRBV6-5 | once | NA | TGTGCCAGCGGACTACAGGACTACTCTGGAAACACCATATATTTT | CASGLQDYSGNTIYF
TRBJ1-6 | TRBV9 | NA | NA | TGTGCCAGCAGCGTATCAGGGTATAATTCACCCCTCCACTTT | CASSVSGYNSPLHF
TRBJ2-7 | TRBV4-1 | NA | TRBD2 | TGCGCCAGCAGCCCCCGTGGTAGCGGGCCCGCCTACGAGCAGTACTTC | CASSPRGSGPAYEQYF
TRBJ2-2 | TRBV5-1 | few | NA | TGCGCCAGCAGCTTGAATAGTGTTCCGAACACCGGGGAGCTGTTTTTT | CASSLNSVPNTGELFF
TRBJ2-4 | TRBV23-1 | few | NA | TGCGCCAGCAGTCAATGGTCCCTCACTAAAAACATTCAGTACTTC | CASSQWSLTKNIQYF
TRBJ1-1 | TRBV2 | NA | NA | TGTGCCAGTGGCAGGGAAAGGAACACTGAAGCTTTCTTT | CASGRERNTEAFF
TRBJ1-4 | TRBV7-9 | NA | NA | TGTGCCAGCAGCTTTGGGGAGGCTAATGAAAAACTGTTTTTT | CASSFGEANEKLFF
TRBJ2-2 | TRBV6-5 | NA | NA | TGTGCCAGCAGTTACTCGTACAGGGTCACAACCGGGGAGCTGTTTTTT | CASSYSYRVTTGELFF
TRBJ2-2 | TRBV7-3 | NA | NA | TGTGCCAGCAGCTCCTGGAGGGGGGAGCTGTTTTTT | CASSSWRGELFF
TRBJ2-1 | TRBV6-6 | once | TRBD1 | TGTGCCAGCACTTTTTCCCGGGACAGGGGGCACGATGAGCAGTTCTTC | CASTFSRDRGHDEQFF